This TCR beta chain was documented in a study of T cells after posttransplantation cyclophosphamide (dated by TCRdb to the mid-2010s). Turning to the overall study: Using TRB sequencing, the study followed how the T cell repertoire rebuilt after myeloablative bone marrow transplantation with posttransplantation cyclophosphamide given as GVHD prophylaxis. TRA and TRB clonality were tightly correlated in 9 or 10 samples, so subsequent TCR analyses focused on TRB only. In 3 patients, TRB sequencing was also performed on up to 3 more blood samples taken 2 to 5.2 years after transplant, and in a handful of patients, pretransplant blood was also TRB-sequenced. Public TRB sequences were checked against a database of over 3,500 sequences associated with responses to pathogens, tumor antigens, self-antigens and alloantigens. Blood from all 35 or so PTCy patients who had 1-year posttransplant specimens underwent TRB sequencing. Antigen receptor sequencing covered samples from approximately 32 PTCy-treated patients and 16 of their related bone marrow donors.

Genomic DNA was the input for TRB sequencing, which was run either with the immunoSEQ assay at survey resolution or with the hsTCRB kit. Per the source publication's procedure: The immunoSEQ software handled the initial read processing, while the LymphoSeq R package was used for the repertoire analyses. Clonality was computed as 1 minus normalized Shannon entropy, and a Gini coefficient was also calculated for each TRB dataset. Phenotypes of unsorted samples were inferred by mapping TRB sequences from sorted subsets of the recipient or donor onto the same recipient's unsorted samples. Imported from immuneACCESS, the table was reduced by TCRdb to in-frame sequences with V and J called. These copies leave out some clones; in studies compared against another copy, an unresolved V gene accounts for under half, and the cause of the remainder is not known. V, J and clone size derive from that table, while D and trimming were established from the DNA sequence. This sample comprises 6,000 to 8,500 clones, roughly 77% of them detected only once. In total, the top ten clones hold about 20% of the sample.

The label giving this sample's treatment or condition can be read as: high-dose cyclophosphamide on days +3 and +4 as single-agent GVHD prophylaxis. PTCy patients received busulfan and fludarabine conditioning, a related or unrelated marrow graft, and cyclophosphamide on days +3 and +4. The PTCy-treated patients were enrolled in a prospective multi-institutional clinical trial. Peripheral blood and bone marrow mononuclear cells were isolated by Ficoll-Hypaque density centrifugation and cryopreserved. The study at large found these results: Donor-recipient similarity was low at 1-2 months but rose over the first year, and later blood repertoires were often dominated by donor CD8+ memory clones. The TRB repertoires of T cells infiltrating skin or the GI tract showed only limited overlap with the TRB repertoires found in blood. Across around 40 patients, TRB clonality was highly associated with recipient CMV seropositivity and CMV reactivation, and diversity in PTCy patients was similar to diversity in CNI/methotrexate controls.

As concerns this clone: Its target antigen remains unknown. Base qualities are missing; no much larger clone stands one base away.

The material was PBMCs, obtained after allogeneic stem cell transplant with posttransplant cyclophosphamide. This TCR was sampled from a female patient in her forties or fifties who received an allogeneic stem cell transplant from a related donor, was CMV-positive, and had no GVHD. Some T cells may be donor cells from the graft after a transplant.

The CDR3 protein sequence reads: CASSQTRDTDTQYF. The DNA sequence is given as TGTGCCAGCAGCCAAACTAGGGACACAGATACGCAGTATTTT. The chain was built from TRBV5-4 and TRBJ2-3; the best D guess is TRBD2, with 5 bases matching. From the cysteine through the phenylalanine, the CDR3 covers 14 amino acids. Of the read, only the CDR3 DNA is kept; its 42 bases are in frame from base 1. V is pared back by 4 bases and J by 2 bases, with 11 bases lying between the germline termini. CDR1 and CDR2 were assigned from the germline V gene (reference sequence) as SGHNT and YYREEE.